This T cell receptor (beta chain) was obtained from a study of post-analysis software for immune sequencing data. Study background: Clinical courses comprised relapsing-remitting, secondary progressive and progressive-relapsing multiple sclerosis.

Every TCR beta cDNA library bore unique molecular identifiers. Each CDR3 protein gets one entry after TCRdb re-called the PCR reads with MiXCR. The table includes hundreds of thousands of distinct CDR3 sequences, 59% detected once. This TCR was sampled from a girl aged 2 to 9 with multiple sclerosis. Sequencing was done on a sample of blood.

The CDR3 is CATGTTEEDTQYF. In nucleotides, the CDR3 is TGTGCCACGGGGACGACCGAGGAAGATACGCAGTATTTT. The chain has TRBV6-5 and TRBJ2-3; D is perhaps TRBD1 or TRBD2 (5 bases each). The CDR3 has 13 residues. Germline lookup yields CDR1 MNHEY and CDR2 SVGAGI. The V end lost 10 bases, the J end lost 5 bases, and 16 bases lay between the germline ends.